This passage covers 5 T cell receptor beta chains from one sample sequenced in a study of T cell responses to AZD1222 COVID-19 vaccine. Generated by immunoSEQ multiplex PCR, the TCRdb table keeps only in-frame clones and is missing some. Of over 100,000 clones listed, 89% are singletons. This specimen consisted of peripheral blood, obtained on day 0 of AZD1222 vaccination. These receptors were taken from an adult in good health.

The genes are TRBV18 and TRBJ1-5; weak D call: TRBD1 (5 bases). Trimming left V 6 bases short and J 3 bases short, with 9 bases between. This CDR3 has 13 residues. Looked up from germline, CDR1 is KGHSH and CDR2 is LQKENI. DNA for the CDR3: TGTGCCAGCTCCGGACAAGACAATCAGCCCCAGCATTTT. It encodes CASSGQDNQPQHF.

Note on this clone: Different DNA sequences within this sample yield the same CDR3. The chain couples TRBV5-1 to TRBJ1-1; tentative D call: TRBD1 (5 bases). Trimming cost V 1 base and J 1 base, with 11 bases left between them. The V gene's germline CDR1 is SGHRS and CDR2 YFSETQ. The CDR3 has 15 amino acids. The CDR3 loop is CASSLSGQGNTEAFF. In DNA form, the CDR3 reads TGCGCCAGCAGCTTGTCAGGTCAGGGGAACACTGAAGCTTTCTTT.

The rearrangement uses TRBV11-2 and TRBJ1-1, with 7 bases aligning to TRBD1. The V segment lost 4 bases and the J segment 3 bases; nucleotides outside the gene matches: 2. Germline loops: CDR1 SGHAT, CDR2 FQNNGV. The CDR3 spans 13 residues. The CDR3 reads CASSSGGDTEAFF. Here the CDR3 DNA reads TGTGCCAGCAGCTCAGGGGGGGACACTGAAGCTTTCTTT.

The J gene is TRBJ2-1, the V gene TRBV12-3 or TRBV12-4; D gene uncertain. The V end lost 3 bases, the J end lost 9 bases, and 12 bases lay between the germline ends. The CDR3 is made up of 13 amino acids. The CDR3 DNA sequence: TGTGCCAGCAGTTTCAGACGATTACGTGAGCAGTTCTTC. Protein sequence: CASSFRRLREQFF.

V and J are TRBV4-2 and TRBJ2-1; 9 bases line up with TRBD2. Germline V CDR1 and CDR2: LGHNA, YNFKEQ. The CDR3 is made up of 19 amino acids. Unmatched junction bases numbered 9, after V lost 0 bases and J lost 0 bases. This CDR3 is CASSQEWLAGSPSYNEQFF. CDR3 nucleotides: TGTGCCAGCAGCCAAGAATGGCTAGCGGGGAGCCCCTCCTACAATGAGCAGTTCTTC.